This T cell receptor (beta chain) was sequenced for a study of blood T cell repertoires in COVID-19. Assay: immunoSEQ multiplex PCR; the TCRdb copy retains only in-frame clones and omits some. The table shows 95,000 to 110,000 clones, with more than 80% occurring only once. V was clipped by 4 bases and J by 5 bases; unmatched bases: 5. The CDR3 is made up of 14 amino acids. Germline values: CDR1 SGHDT, CDR2 YYEEEE. Sequences were obtained from peripheral blood. This receptor was identified in a human donor in a cohort sampled during active COVID-19. This rearrangement joins TRBV5-6 to TRBJ1-2; 10 bases are shared with TRBD1. The DNA for the CDR3 is TGTGCCAGCAGCCCGGGACAGGGGATATATGGCTACACCTTC. Amino acids: CASSPGQGIYGYTF.